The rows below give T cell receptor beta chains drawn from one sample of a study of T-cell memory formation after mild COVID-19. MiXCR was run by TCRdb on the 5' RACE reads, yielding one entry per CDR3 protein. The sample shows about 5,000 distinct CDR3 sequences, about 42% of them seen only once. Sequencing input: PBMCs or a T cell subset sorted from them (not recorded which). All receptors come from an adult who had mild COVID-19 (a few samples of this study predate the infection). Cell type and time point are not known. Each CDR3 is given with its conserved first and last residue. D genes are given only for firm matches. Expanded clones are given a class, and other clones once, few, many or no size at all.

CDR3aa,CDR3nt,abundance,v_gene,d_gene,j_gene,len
CASSLDRVTAGELFF,TGCGCCAGCAGCCTTGACAGGGTCACAGCCGGGGAGCTGTTTTTT,medium-sized,TRBV5-1,TRBD1,TRBJ2-2,15
CSADVRQGAYNEQFF,TGCAGTGCAGATGTTCGGCAGGGAGCTTACAATGAGCAGTTCTTC,medium-sized,TRBV20-1,-,TRBJ2-1,15
CASSSRLAGQSDTQYF,TGTGCCAGTAGTTCCAGACTAGCGGGCCAGTCAGATACGCAGTATTTT,medium-sized,TRBV19,TRBD2,TRBJ2-3,16
CASRPSEDTDTQYF,TGCGCCAGCAGGCCTAGCGAGGACACAGATACGCAGTATTTT,large,TRBV5-1,-,TRBJ2-3,14
CASSLETLPQFF,TGTGCCAGCAGCTTAGAGACCTTACCGCAGTTCTTC,-,TRBV7-2,-,TRBJ2-1,12
CASSLDHYNEQFF,TGTGCCAGCAGCTTAGACCACTACAATGAGCAGTTCTTC,-,TRBV7-2,-,TRBJ2-1,13
CASSLIRAQYF,TGTGCCAGCAGCTTAATCAGGGCCCAGTACTTC,large,TRBV7-9,-,TRBJ2-5,11
CASSLGNTEAFF,TGTGCCAGTAGTCTTGGTAACACTGAAGCTTTCTTT,many,TRBV19,-,TRBJ1-1,12
CATSRDESRRGNEQFF,TGTGCCACCAGCAGAGATGAGTCCCGAAGGGGGAATGAGCAGTTCTTC,-,TRBV15,-,TRBJ2-1,16
CASSLKTQNAFF,TGTGCCAGCAGTTTAAAGACTCAGAATGCTTTCTTT,medium-sized,TRBV27,-,TRBJ1-1,12
CASSSGLVGGNEQFF,TGTGCCAGCAGCTCAGGACTTGTCGGAGGAAATGAGCAGTTCTTC,once,TRBV7-2,-,TRBJ2-1,15
CASSFGGRPTDTQYF,TGCGCCAGCAGCTTCGGAGGACGCCCCACAGATACGCAGTATTTT,medium-sized,TRBV5-1,-,TRBJ2-3,15
CASSQDLEYTGELFF,TGCGCCAGCAGCCAAGATCTGGAGTACACCGGGGAGCTGTTTTTT,medium-sized,TRBV4-1,-,TRBJ2-2,15
CASSLRPRGGAYASSGANVLTF,TGTGCCAGCAGCTTGCGACCCCGCGGAGGTGCCTACGCGAGCTCTGGGGCCAACGTCCTGACTTTC,many,TRBV5-4,-,TRBJ2-6,22
CASSSTGTLLDTQYF,TGTGCCAGCAGCTCGACAGGCACTTTGTTAGATACGCAGTATTTT,many,TRBV7-6,-,TRBJ2-3,15
CASAGPDEQYF,TGTGCCAGCGCTGGGCCCGACGAGCAGTACTTC,many,TRBV6-6,-,TRBJ2-7,11
CASSLSIGTLNTEAFF,TGTGCCAGCAGCCTATCCATCGGGACACTGAACACTGAAGCTTTCTTT,medium-sized,TRBV14,-,TRBJ1-1,16
CASSLTGGPGELFF,TGTGCCAGCAGCTTAACCGGGGGGCCCGGGGAGCTGTTTTTT,medium-sized,TRBV7-3,-,TRBJ2-2,14
CASRTVAGARGEQFF,TGTGCCAGCAGAACCGTGGCGGGGGCCCGGGGAGAGCAGTTCTTC,medium-sized,TRBV6-5,-,TRBJ2-1,15
CASSPSGRGPTEAFF,TGTGCCAGCTCACCATCCGGCAGGGGACCCACTGAAGCTTTCTTT,-,TRBV18,-,TRBJ1-1,15
CASSLAGGATEAFF,TGTGCCAGCAGCTTAGCAGGGGGCGCGACTGAAGCTTTCTTT,-,TRBV11-3,TRBD1,TRBJ1-1,14
CASTFTSSYNEQFF,TGTGCCAGCACTTTTACGAGCTCCTACAATGAGCAGTTCTTC,-,TRBV12-3/TRBV12-4,-,TRBJ2-1,14
CASSVYRDLIYEQYF,TGCGCCAGCAGCGTCTACCGGGACTTGATATACGAGCAGTACTTC,medium-sized,TRBV5-1,-,TRBJ2-7,15
CASSWGRTSSYEQYF,TGTGCCAGCAGCTGGGGGCGGACCAGCTCCTACGAGCAGTACTTC,-,TRBV7-2,-,TRBJ2-7,15
CASSLRGAQVAFF,TGTGCCAGCAGCTTGAGGGGGGCGCAGGTAGCTTTCTTT,-,TRBV7-2,-,TRBJ1-1,13
CAWRVSGIEAFF,TGTGCCTGGAGGGTTTCTGGGATTGAAGCTTTCTTT,medium-sized,TRBV30,-,TRBJ1-1,12
CASTAQGLLSYEQYF,TGTGCCAGCACTGCCCAGGGGTTACTCTCCTACGAGCAGTACTTC,-,TRBV6-6,-,TRBJ2-7,15
CASSQGSNEKLFF,TGCGCCAGCAGCCAGGGGTCTAATGAAAAACTGTTTTTT,-,TRBV5-1,-,TRBJ1-4,13
CASSPGQGATDTQYF,TGTGCCAGCAGCCCGGGACAGGGGGCCACAGATACGCAGTATTTT,medium-sized,TRBV7-3,TRBD1,TRBJ2-3,15
CASGLELTAYTEAFF,TGTGCTAGTGGTTTGGAGCTGACAGCCTACACTGAAGCTTTCTTT,medium-sized,TRBV12-5,-,TRBJ1-1,15
CASRLIGIVGELFF,TGTGCCAGCAGACTAATAGGGATAGTCGGGGAGCTGTTTTTT,medium-sized,TRBV6-5,-,TRBJ2-2,14
CASRYRGGNEKLFF,TGTGCCAGCAGGTACAGGGGCGGAAATGAAAAACTGTTTTTT,-,TRBV6-5,TRBD1,TRBJ1-4,14